These T cell receptor beta chains were read from a single sample in a study of CXCR3-negative and CXCR3-positive naive CD8 T cells. TCRdb reworked the 5' RACE reads into one entry per CDR3 protein, no DNA. Its clone listing holds approximately 59,000 distinct CDR3 sequences. Sequences were obtained from naive CXCR3+ CD8+ T cells from blood. These receptors all stem from a human donor in good health. Some clones in this sample may be carry-over from other donors' samples. Both conserved end residues are part of each CDR3. Each record gives: J gene, V gene, CDR3 protein.

J gene: TRBJ2-1; V gene: TRBV14; CDR3 protein: CASSRKVGSWSEQFF
J gene: TRBJ2-1; V gene: TRBV12-3/TRBV12-4; CDR3 protein: CASSSIGEGRQADNEQFF
J gene: TRBJ2-7; V gene: TRBV20-1; CDR3 protein: CSARMKGAYLYEQYF
J gene: TRBJ2-7; V gene: TRBV5-1; CDR3 protein: CASSRGTEQYF
J gene: TRBJ2-7; V gene: TRBV7-9; CDR3 protein: CAWGLDYEQYF
J gene: TRBJ2-2; V gene: TRBV7-8; CDR3 protein: CASSWGTGFSGELFF
J gene: TRBJ2-7; V gene: TRBV27; CDR3 protein: CASSSRWDSKSYEQYF
J gene: TRBJ1-4; V gene: TRBV14; CDR3 protein: CASSQENAEKLFF
J gene: TRBJ2-2; V gene: TRBV28; CDR3 protein: CASSLTGANTGELFF
J gene: TRBJ1-2; V gene: TRBV29-1; CDR3 protein: CSVEVTLQSGQGAKGYTF
J gene: TRBJ2-7; V gene: TRBV29-1; CDR3 protein: CSVESDREGSYEQYF
J gene: TRBJ2-7; V gene: TRBV5-1; CDR3 protein: CASSYTQGAWEQYF
J gene: TRBJ2-7; V gene: TRBV5-1; CDR3 protein: CASSLAVVGGYEQYF
J gene: TRBJ2-7; V gene: TRBV12-3/TRBV12-4; CDR3 protein: CASSSQLGDEQYF
J gene: TRBJ2-5; V gene: TRBV15; CDR3 protein: CATSPRSGQGGETQYF
J gene: TRBJ2-5; V gene: TRBV27; CDR3 protein: CASSLYSGLDEETQYF
J gene: TRBJ2-1; V gene: TRBV4-3; CDR3 protein: CASSHRTSGYNEQFF
J gene: TRBJ2-1; V gene: TRBV29-1; CDR3 protein: CSVENRAWDEQFF
J gene: TRBJ2-1; V gene: TRBV7-2; CDR3 protein: CASTPGADEQFF
J gene: TRBJ2-6; V gene: TRBV6-6; CDR3 protein: CASSSTGAGANVLTF
J gene: TRBJ2-7; V gene: TRBV2; CDR3 protein: CALRSSYEQYF
J gene: TRBJ1-5; V gene: TRBV6-6; CDR3 protein: CASSYSGGEDQPQHF
J gene: TRBJ2-1; V gene: TRBV4-1; CDR3 protein: CASSQLNEQFF
J gene: TRBJ1-2; V gene: TRBV6-5; CDR3 protein: CASSSRNSRIYGYTF
J gene: TRBJ1-1; V gene: TRBV12-3/TRBV12-4; CDR3 protein: CASSLGLGIEAFF
J gene: TRBJ1-1; V gene: TRBV12-5; CDR3 protein: CASGLGGTEAFF
J gene: TRBJ2-7; V gene: TRBV12-3/TRBV12-4; CDR3 protein: CASNYTQGQRSSYEQYF
J gene: TRBJ2-2; V gene: TRBV29-1; CDR3 protein: CSATWGREDGELFF
J gene: TRBJ2-7; V gene: TRBV7-9; CDR3 protein: CASSFPSGQGEYEQYF
J gene: TRBJ2-1; V gene: TRBV4-2; CDR3 protein: CASSERTSGDTNEQFF
J gene: TRBJ2-7; V gene: TRBV4-3; CDR3 protein: CASSQDSGYSYEQYF
J gene: TRBJ1-6; V gene: TRBV7-2; CDR3 protein: CASSFPGSYNSPLHF
J gene: TRBJ1-2; V gene: TRBV29-1; CDR3 protein: CSVIYGYGYTF
J gene: TRBJ1-3; V gene: TRBV13; CDR3 protein: CASSPTHTGASSGNTIYF
J gene: TRBJ2-7; V gene: TRBV5-1; CDR3 protein: CASSRVDVVAGGEQYF
J gene: TRBJ2-3; V gene: TRBV6-6; CDR3 protein: CASSEARDTQYF
J gene: TRBJ2-1; V gene: TRBV5-1; CDR3 protein: CASNRGYNNEQFF
J gene: TRBJ2-2; V gene: TRBV4-3; CDR3 protein: CASSQGDVYTGELFF
J gene: TRBJ2-3; V gene: TRBV5-1; CDR3 protein: CASSPEATSGGDTQYF
J gene: TRBJ2-3; V gene: TRBV7-2; CDR3 protein: CASSAEGFPDTQYF